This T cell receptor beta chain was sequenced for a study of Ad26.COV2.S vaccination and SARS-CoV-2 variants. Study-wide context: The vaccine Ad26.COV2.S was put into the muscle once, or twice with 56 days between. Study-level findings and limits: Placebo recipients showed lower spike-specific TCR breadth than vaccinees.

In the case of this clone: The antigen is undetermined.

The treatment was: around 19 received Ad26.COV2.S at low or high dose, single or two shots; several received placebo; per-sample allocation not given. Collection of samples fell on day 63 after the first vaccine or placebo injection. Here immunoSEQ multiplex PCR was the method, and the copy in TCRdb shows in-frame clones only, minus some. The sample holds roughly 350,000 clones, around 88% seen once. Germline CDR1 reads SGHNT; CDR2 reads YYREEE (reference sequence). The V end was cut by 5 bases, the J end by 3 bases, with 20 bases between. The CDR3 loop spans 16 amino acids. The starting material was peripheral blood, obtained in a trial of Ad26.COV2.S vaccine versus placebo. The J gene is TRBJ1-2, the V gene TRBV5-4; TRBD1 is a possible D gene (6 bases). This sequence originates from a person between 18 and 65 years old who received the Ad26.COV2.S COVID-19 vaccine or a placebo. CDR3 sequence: CASSWNSAGQYYGYTF. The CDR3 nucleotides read TGTGCCAGCAGTTGGAATTCCGCGGGACAATACTATGGCTACACCTTC.